This TCR beta chain was recorded in a study of Graves' ophthalmopathy and Graves' hyperthyroidism (dated by TCRdb to 2016 to 2019). Concerning the study at large: Peripheral blood was collected at initial diagnosis, before any treatment. To tell Graves' ophthalmopathy apart from Graves' hyperthyroidism, and to predict which patients would progress to ophthalmopathy, the study relied on TCR beta repertoire signatures. In total, under 150 blood samples were TCR-sequenced: some 40 ophthalmopathy, some 72 hyperthyroidism and roughly 17 hyperthyroidism-to-ophthalmopathy patients. A discovery set of 90 to 100 patients (around 40 ophthalmopathy, 55 to 60 stable hyperthyroidism) was enrolled to explore V-J signatures distinguishing ophthalmopathy from hyperthyroidism. For independent validation, a separate cohort was made up of around 19 hyperthyroidism patients plus 17 patients who later progressed from hyperthyroidism to ophthalmopathy. In more than five hyperthyroidism patients, the T-cell repertoires found in thyroid tissue were compared with those found in blood. After sampling, hyperthyroidism patients received methimazole starting at 30 mg daily, and ophthalmopathy patients received high-dose intravenous methylprednisolone. Overall study outcomes, separate from this receptor: Most expanded thyroid clonotypes with a frequency above 0.001 also appeared in blood, which suggests that blood repertoires may reflect the immune response in the thyroid. In cross-validation, the 13-signature model distinguished ophthalmopathy from stable hyperthyroidism with about 89% sensitivity and around 83% specificity, while in the test set the corresponding values were roughly 80% and 75%. Sample size was not statistically predetermined, and group allocation was not concealed from the investigators. In validation, the model predicted ophthalmopathy progression with less than 71% sensitivity and about 73% specificity; roughly eleven predicted patients were CT-confirmed with GO in a median of about 6.1 months.

According to the germline V gene (reference sequence), CDR1 reads LNHNV and CDR2 reads YYDKDF. V is cut by 0 bases and J by 4 bases, and the space between the germline ends is 7 bases. Taken from cysteine to phenylalanine, the CDR3 has 14 residues. Only the CDR3 DNA is retained, 42 bases long and in frame from the first base. Ophthalmopathy patients had moderately to severely active disease, Clinical Activity Score of at least 3, NOSPECS grade of at least 4, and disease duration under 3 months. Patients with other autoimmune diseases, uncontrolled infections, pregnancy or lactation were excluded. Diagnosis was based on clinical symptoms, serum thyroxine, TRAb, thyroid ultrasound and orbital computed tomography. Ficoll-Paque density gradient centrifugation was used to isolate PBMCs from about 9.4 ml of fresh peripheral blood. Total RNA was extracted with Trizol reagent and quality-checked on an Agilent 2100 Bioanalyzer.

For repertoire sequencing, TCR beta CDR3 regions were amplified from RNA transcripts. A first-round RT-PCR used HTBI primers with the Qiagen OneStep RT-PCR kit, followed by a second-round multiplex PCR, size selection and purification. Libraries were sequenced paired-end with 100 bp reads on an Illumina HiSeq2000. As for the original processing: SOAPnuke was used for read processing, and reads with adapters, uncalled bases, a mean Phred below 15, or no exact constant-primer or identifier match were discarded. COPE v1.2.5 was used to merge high-quality paired reads. Each unique nucleotide sequence was treated as a clonotype, and MiTCR v1.1 was used to align the clonotypes to the IMGT TRB V, D and J references. The analysis was limited to V-J combinations with a frequency above 0.0001, which together covered approximately 99% of the repertoires. For each V-J combination, a TCR clonal expansion and chaos score was defined as F50 clonal expansion divided by the chaos observed in the TCRdist matrix. Welch's t-statistics and random forest were used to reduce features to about a dozen V-J combinations, which were fed into a naive Bayes classifier. Thyroid-blood repertoire similarity was quantified with the Morisita-Horn index. TCRdb reworked the public reads: Q25 trimming with fastp, MiXCR clone assembly, productive beta chains retained. Identical CDR3 protein sequences are pooled into one entry, listed with their most common genes and DNA. What appears here as the V and J calls and clone size reflects TCRdb's work, not the paper's. The sample table contains roughly 700,000 distinct CDR3 sequences; only one count was recorded for 40% of them. Approximately 43% of the sample belongs to the ten largest clones.

This clonotype was observed many times. Its antigen is not yet known. No much larger clone exists at a distance of one base, and base qualities are not known. The rearranged segments are TRBV15 and TRBJ1-5; the D gene is not confidently resolved. Sequenced sample: peripheral blood. This TCR was sampled from an adult man with Graves' ophthalmopathy. CDR3 loop: CATSRDSGNQPQHF. The DNA reads TGTGCCACCAGCAGAGATTCCGGGAATCAGCCCCAGCATTTT. Beyond the CDR3, the reference TRBV15 and TRBJ1-5 genes provide the residues; the full variable domain reads: DAMVIQNPRYQVTQFGKPVTLSCSQTLNHNVMYWYQQKSSQAPKLLFHYYDKDFNNEADTPDNFQSRRPNTSFCFLDIRSPGLGDTAMYLCATSRDSGNQPQHFGDGTRLSIL.